Each of the 16 T cell receptor beta chains below was sequenced from the same sample in a study of early stage breast cancer tumors. Profiling relied on immunoSEQ multiplex PCR, and the TCRdb table lists in-frame clones only, not all of them. This sample has some 5,000 clones, with about two thirds found just once. Material for sequencing was normal breast tissue next to the tumor. These receptors all come from a person in their sixties or seventies with breast cancer.

This clone was seen more than once but under ten times. V usage is TRBV7-8 and J usage is TRBJ2-7, with D unresolved. The CDR3 length is 14 residues. V gave up 1 base and J gave up 1 base, with 8 bases separating them. CDR1 is SGHVS and CDR2 is FQNEAQ in the germline V gene. CDR3 sequence (DNA): TGTGCCAGCAGCTTAGAGAAATGGTCCTACGAGCAGTACTTC. Protein product: CASSLEKWSYEQYF.

The rearrangement joins TRBV28 to TRBJ2-1, with 10 bases matching TRBD2. The CDR3 sequence is 15 residues long. Germline V gene sequence: CDR1 MDHEN, CDR2 SYDVKM. V was clipped by 5 bases and J by 10 bases; unmatched bases: 11. The CDR3 reads CASSVPGTSVEEQFF. CDR3 sequence (DNA): TGTGCCAGCAGTGTGCCCGGGACTAGCGTAGAAGAGCAGTTCTTC.

The rearrangement joins TRBV11-3 to TRBJ2-5; no clear D gene. CDR3 length: 12 residues. Looked up from germline, CDR1 is SGHNT and CDR2 is YENEEA. Between the trimmed V and J ends, which lost 1 base and 5 bases, there was a span of 5 bases. This chain's CDR3 is CASSLVAETQYF. In DNA form, the CDR3 reads TGTGCCAGCAGCTTAGTCGCTGAGACCCAGTACTTC.

The count of this clone is one. The chain couples TRBV28 to TRBJ1-1, with D hard to call. CDR3 size: 14 residues. Germline-derived CDR1 and CDR2 are MDHEN and SYDVKM. V lost 5 bases to trimming and J lost 1 base, with 11 bases between them. CDR3 in amino acids: CASSNKQSNTEAFF. Written as DNA, the CDR3 is TGTGCCAGCAGTAATAAACAGTCGAACACTGAAGCTTTCTTT.

V gene TRBV5-5 combines with J gene TRBJ2-3, with 8 bases matching TRBD2. V lost 2 bases and J lost 1; bases outside the gene matches: 3. Germline V lookup: CDR1 SGHKS, CDR2 YYEKEE (reference sequence). This CDR3 region has 15 residues. CDR3 in amino acids: CASSFTAGGTDTQYF. The CDR3 DNA is TGTGCCAGCAGCTTCACAGCGGGAGGCACAGATACGCAGTATTTT.

The V gene is TRBV7-9, the J gene TRBJ2-2; possibly TRBD1 for D (6 bases). Deletions cut 7 bases from V and 1 base from J, with 16 bases between. The CDR3 runs 16 residues. Germline assignment: CDR1 SEHNR and CDR2 FQNEAQ (reference sequence). CDR3 sequence: CASTHTSTGNTGELFF. CDR3 nucleotides: TGTGCCAGCACCCACACTTCGACAGGGAACACCGGGGAGCTGTTTTTT. Full variable domain (remainder filled in from reference TRBV7-9 and TRBJ2-2): DTGVSQNPRHKITKRGQNVTFRCDPISEHNRLYWYRQTLGQGPEFLTYFQNEAQLEKSRLLSDRFSAERPKGSFSTLEIQRTEQGDSAMYLCASTHTSTGNTGELFFGEGSRLTVL.

V and J are TRBV20-1 and TRBJ2-1; D unresolved. This CDR3 is 11 amino acids long. The germline V and J ends were trimmed by 6 bases and 12 bases, with 15 bases remaining between them. The germline gives CDR1 DFQATT, CDR2 SNEGSKA (reference sequence). CDR3 protein: CSAKLGLVQFF. Written as DNA, the CDR3 is TGCAGTGCAAAGTTGGGGTTGGTGCAGTTCTTC.

The chain employs TRBV10-3 and TRBJ2-3; D possibly matches TRBD1 or TRBD2 (5 bases each). Trimming shortened V by 8 bases and J by 0 bases, and 12 bases separated the two germline ends. Per germline, CDR1 ENHRY and CDR2 SYGVKD. The CDR3 runs to 14 residues. CDR3 amino acids: CAILGTDSTDTQYF. CDR3 DNA: TGTGCCATCCTCGGGACCGACAGCACAGATACGCAGTATTTT.

The V and J genes are TRBV5-5 and TRBJ2-5, with 7 bases identical to TRBD1. The CDR3 has 14 residues. V lost 5 bases to trimming and J lost 2 bases; unmatched junction nucleotides: 6. Germline lookup yields CDR1 SGHKS and CDR2 YYEKEE (reference sequence). The CDR3 nucleotides are TGTGCCAGCAGGGGTACAGGGGTACAAGAGACCCAGTACTTC. Protein product: CASRGTGVQETQYF. Filled out from reference TRBV5-5 and TRBJ2-5, the complete variable domain reads DAGVTQSPTHLIKTRGQQVTLRCSPISGHKSVSWYQQVLGQGPQFIFQYYEKEERGRGNFPDRFSARQFPNYSSELNVNALLLGDSALYLCASRGTGVQETQYFGPGTRLLVL.

This clone was seen a few times. The chain couples TRBV19 to TRBJ2-1, with a tentative D call TRBD1 (5 bases). This CDR3 has 13 residues. In germline, CDR1 is LNHDA, CDR2 SQIVND (reference sequence). Trimming removed 2 bases at V and 4 bases at J, with 6 bases between. The chain's CDR3 is CASSIQGYNEQFF. The DNA for the CDR3 is TGTGCCAGTAGTATACAGGGTTACAATGAGCAGTTCTTC. Full variable domain (outside the CDR3, taken from reference TRBV19 and TRBJ2-1): DGGITQSPKYLFRKEGQNVTLSCEQNLNHDAMYWYRQDPGQGLRLIYYSQIVNDFQKGDIAEGYSVSREKKESFPLTVTSAQKNPTAFYLCASSIQGYNEQFFGPGTRLTVL.

This clone was recorded once. The rearrangement links TRBV7-8 to TRBJ1-5; no firm D call. Trimming stripped 5 bases from V and 3 bases from J, with 17 bases between. CDR1 and CDR2 from the germline V gene are SGHVS and FQNEAQ. CDR3 size: 16 residues. The chain's CDR3 is CASSLRPNVDNQPQHF. The CDR3 nucleotides read TGTGCCAGCAGCCTTAGACCCAATGTGGACAATCAGCCCCAGCATTTT.

CDR3 sequence reads: CASSRKTSGVGYTQYF. DNA for the CDR3: TGTGCCAGTAGTAGAAAGACTAGCGGGGTAGGATATACGCAGTATTTT. The chain combines TRBV19 with TRBJ2-3, with 11 nucleotides matching TRBD2. Germline V gives CDR1 LNHDA, CDR2 SQIVND (reference sequence). The CDR3 contains 16 residues. The trim removed 4 bases at V and 7 bases at J, leaving 10 bases unmatched.

The chain is built from TRBV1 and TRBJ2-1; the table's D gene call, TRBD2, was not cross checked with the DNA. TRBV1 is a pseudogene locus. The CDR3 has 15 residues. The DNA of the CDR3 is TGCACCAGCAGCACCCGGACTAGCGGGAGGAATGAGCAGTTCTTC. This encodes CTSSTRTSGRNEQFF.

A single count supports this clone. The chain employs TRBV30 and TRBJ2-3; the match to TRBD2 covers 11 bases. J was trimmed by 6 bases and V by 5 bases; bases with no gene match: 13. Germline lookup yields CDR1 GTSNPN and CDR2 SVGIG (reference sequence). This CDR3 has 16 amino acids. The CDR3 bases are TGTGCCTGGGTGGCGGCTAGCGGGAGGTGGACGGATACGCAGTATTTT. It is translated as CAWVAASGRWTDTQYF.

The chain recombines TRBV6-1 with TRBJ1-5; D gene ambiguous. This CDR3 comprises 16 residues. The germline V and J ends were trimmed by 2 bases and 2 bases, with 13 bases remaining between them. CDR1 is MNHNS and CDR2 is SASEGT in the germline V gene. The CDR3 DNA reads as TGTGCCAGCAGTGAACAAGGCGTAGCGGGCAATCAGCCCCAGCATTTT. Its protein product is CASSEQGVAGNQPQHF.

The chain has TRBV19 and TRBJ2-1; D perhaps matches TRBD1 (8 bases). This CDR3 comprises 12 residues. The germline V and J ends were trimmed by 9 bases and 8 bases, with 14 bases remaining between them. Per germline, CDR1 LNHDA and CDR2 SQIVND (reference sequence). The CDR3 is CASTGGVHEQFF. Here the CDR3 DNA reads TGTGCCAGCACAGGGGGGGTGCATGAGCAGTTCTTC.